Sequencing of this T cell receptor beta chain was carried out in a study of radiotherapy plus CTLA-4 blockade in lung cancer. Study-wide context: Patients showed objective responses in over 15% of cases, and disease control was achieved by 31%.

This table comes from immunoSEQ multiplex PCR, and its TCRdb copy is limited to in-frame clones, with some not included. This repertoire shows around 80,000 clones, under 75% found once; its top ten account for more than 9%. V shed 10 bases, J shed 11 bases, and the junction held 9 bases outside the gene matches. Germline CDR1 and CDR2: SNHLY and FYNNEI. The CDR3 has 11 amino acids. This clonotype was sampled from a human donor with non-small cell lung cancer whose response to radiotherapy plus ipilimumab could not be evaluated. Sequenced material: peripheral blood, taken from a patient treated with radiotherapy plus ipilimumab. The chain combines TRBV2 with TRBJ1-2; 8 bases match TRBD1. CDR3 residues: CANLTGDFYTF. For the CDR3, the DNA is TGTGCCAACCTGACAGGGGACTTTTACACCTTC.